This entry describes one T cell receptor (beta chain). Its antigen remains unidentified. The data were taken from a study of radiotherapy plus CTLA-4 blockade in lung cancer. V was clipped by 3 bases and J by 5 bases, with 13 bases between them. The V gene's germline CDR1 is LNHDA and CDR2 SQIVND (reference sequence). The CDR3 contains 14 residues. Broader study findings: Early clonal dynamics of blood T cells, together with interferon-beta, were reported as the best response predictor. In blood, tumor-derived TCR clones expanded after radiotherapy plus ipilimumab.

Assay used: immunoSEQ multiplex PCR; TCRdb lists only in-frame clones, some missing. Altogether under 65,000 clones are present, 77% being singletons, with the ten largest covering about 2.4%. The study treated chemo-refractory metastatic non-small-cell lung cancer patients with focal radiation plus ipilimumab CTLA-4 blockade. The receptor's source is a human donor with non-small cell lung cancer whose response to radiotherapy plus ipilimumab could not be evaluated. This sample comprised peripheral blood, obtained from a patient treated with radiotherapy plus ipilimumab. The chain has TRBV19 and TRBJ1-1; no reliable D call. The CDR3: CASSIAGLWTEAFF. The CDR3 DNA is TGTGCCAGTAGTATCGCAGGACTGTGGACTGAAGCTTTCTTT.